What follows are 5 T cell receptor beta chains derived from one specimen sequenced in a study of technical replicates of blood from a handful of donors. Sequencing was performed with immunoSEQ multiplex PCR; in TCRdb, only in-frame clones are kept and a portion is missing. The top ten clones hold 4% to 5.5% of a sample with under 75,000 clones, approximately 83% of them seen once. The sequenced sample consisted of PBMCs. The receptors were sampled from a human donor in good health. Some clones in this sample may be carry-over from other donors' samples.

The V gene is TRBV6-5, the J gene TRBJ2-1, with D tentatively TRBD1 (6 bases). The CDR3 runs 14 residues. CDR1 and CDR2 from the germline V gene are MNHEY and SVGAGI. V was trimmed by 6 bases and J by 1 base, leaving 10 bases between them. In DNA form, the CDR3 reads TGTGCCAGCAGGCACAGGGATTCCTACAATGAGCAGTTCTTC. It translates to CASRHRDSYNEQFF.

The J gene is TRBJ2-5, the V gene TRBV7-9; D might be TRBD2 (5 bases). The V gene's germline CDR1 is SEHNR and CDR2 FQNEAQ (reference sequence). The V and J ends lost 11 bases and 7 bases respectively, with 23 bases between them. The CDR3 length is 14 residues. The CDR3 nucleotides read TGTGCCGGGCAAATCGGGGTAGCGTCAGGGACCCAGTACTTC. Its protein product is CAGQIGVASGTQYF.

The rearrangement links TRBV7-2 to TRBJ2-1; 10 bases line up with TRBD2. From germline, CDR1 is SGHTA and CDR2 FQGNSA. The CDR3 is 13 amino acids. The V and J ends lost 5 bases and 15 bases, in that order; junction bases with no gene match: 10. CDR3 protein: CASSQNPSGRRFF. The CDR3, as DNA: TGTGCCAGCAGCCAAAACCCTAGCGGGAGACGGTTCTTC.

The chain links TRBV7-2 to TRBJ1-2; D unclear. Germline assignment: CDR1 SGHTA and CDR2 FQGNSA. The CDR3 totals 13 residues. With 2 bases removed from V and 0 bases from J, the gap between germline ends came to 4 bases. The CDR3 sequence: CASSLYTNYGYTF. The CDR3 DNA is TGTGCCAGCAGCTTATATACTAACTATGGCTACACCTTC.

The chain carries TRBV5-1 and TRBJ1-3; D is uncertain. The CDR3 extends over 13 amino acids. CDR1 is SGHRS, CDR2 YFSETQ, per germline. Trimming left V 4 bases short and J 9 bases short, with 14 bases between. The CDR3 here is CASSLNGRGTIYF. For the CDR3, the DNA is TGCGCCAGCAGCCTCAACGGACGGGGCACCATATATTTT.